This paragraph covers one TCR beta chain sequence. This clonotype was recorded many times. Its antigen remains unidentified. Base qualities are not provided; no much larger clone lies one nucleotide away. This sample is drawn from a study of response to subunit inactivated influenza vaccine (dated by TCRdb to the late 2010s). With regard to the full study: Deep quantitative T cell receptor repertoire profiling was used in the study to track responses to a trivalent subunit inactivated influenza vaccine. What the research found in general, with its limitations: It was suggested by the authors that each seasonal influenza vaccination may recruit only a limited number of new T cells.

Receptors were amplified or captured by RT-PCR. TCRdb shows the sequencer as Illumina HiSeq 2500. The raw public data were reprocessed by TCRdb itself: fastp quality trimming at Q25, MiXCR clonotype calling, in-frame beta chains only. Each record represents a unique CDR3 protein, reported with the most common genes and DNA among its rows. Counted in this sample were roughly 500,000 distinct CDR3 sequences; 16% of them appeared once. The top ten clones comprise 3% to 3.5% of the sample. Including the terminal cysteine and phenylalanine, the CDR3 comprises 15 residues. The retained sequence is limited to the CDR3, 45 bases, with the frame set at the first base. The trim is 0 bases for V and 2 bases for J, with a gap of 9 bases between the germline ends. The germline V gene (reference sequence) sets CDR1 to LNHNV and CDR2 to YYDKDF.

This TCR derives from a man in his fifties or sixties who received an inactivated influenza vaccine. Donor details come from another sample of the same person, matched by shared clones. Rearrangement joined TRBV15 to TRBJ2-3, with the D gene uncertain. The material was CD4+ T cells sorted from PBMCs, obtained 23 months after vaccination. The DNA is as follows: TGTGCCACCAGCAGAGATCCGACGGCCACAGATACGCAGTATTTT. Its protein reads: CATSRDPTATDTQYF. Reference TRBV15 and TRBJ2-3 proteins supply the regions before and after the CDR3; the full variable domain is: DAMVIQNPRYQVTQFGKPVTLSCSQTLNHNVMYWYQQKSSQAPKLLFHYYDKDFNNEADTPDNFQSRRPNTSFCFLDIRSPGLGDTAMYLCATSRDPTATDTQYFGPGTRLTVL.